Listed here is a single TCR beta chain. Sequenced patients had shown CD8+CD57+ cell expansion by flow cytometry. The entry originates in a study of CD8+CD57+ T cells in acquired aplastic anemia. The CDR3 is made up of 15 amino acids. The V end lost 3 bases, the J end lost 4 bases, and 15 bases lay between the germline ends. Germline CDR1 MNHEY, CDR2 SMNVEV (reference sequence). Genomic DNA acted as the template from which TCR beta VDJ combination and CDR3 sequence profiling were carried out. TCRdb redid the calling of the reads with MiXCR, one entry per CDR3 protein. The sample holds 150,000 to 200,000 distinct CDR3 sequences; about 45% are singletons and the top ten take approximately 3%.

The chain recombines TRBV27 with TRBJ2-5, with D hard to call. The sample taken for sequencing was sorted CD4+, CD8+, or CD8+CD57+ T cells (not recorded which) from PBMCs. This receptor was taken from a human donor with aplastic anemia. The CDR3 reads CASSFLWASGETQYF. CDR3 nucleotides: TGTGCCAGCAGTTTCCTCTGGGCATCGGGAGAGACCCAGTACTTC.